Shown below are 30 T cell receptor beta chains from a single sample sequenced in a study of T cell responses to AZD1222 COVID-19 vaccine. Method: immunoSEQ multiplex PCR; TCRdb's copy keeps in-frame clones and lacks some. The repertoire holds roughly 80,000 clones, approximately 90% seen once, with approximately 4.5% in the top ten. This specimen consisted of peripheral blood, obtained on day 0 of MenACWY control vaccination. The receptors come from an adult in good health.

This chain connects TRBV6-2 or TRBV6-3 to TRBJ2-2, with D uncertain. This CDR3 spans 13 amino acids. The ends were cut back, 4 bases at V and 5 bases at J, with 8 bases in the middle. CDR1 is MNHEY and CDR2 is SVGEGT in the germline V gene. The CDR3 DNA sequence: TGTGCCAGCAGTTTTCTAATAACCGGGGAGCTGTTTTTT. Its translation is CASSFLITGELFF.

The chain's CDR3 is CASSYGGRTGELFF. CDR3 bases: TGTGCCAGCAGTTACGGCGGGAGGACCGGGGAGCTGTTTTTT. The rearrangement links TRBV28 to TRBJ2-2, with 8 bases identical to TRBD2. V was pared by 4 bases and J by 5 bases, with 3 bases of the junction left unmatched. Germline V gene lookup returns CDR1 MDHEN and CDR2 SYDVKM. The CDR3 has 14 residues.

The J gene is TRBJ1-1, the V gene TRBV18, with no clear D. The V end was cut by 6 bases, the J end by 11 bases, with 28 bases between. CDR1 and CDR2 (germline): KGHSH, LQKENI. The CDR3 consists of 16 residues. The CDR3 sequence is CASSPNFDRIIVGAFF. In nucleotides, the CDR3 is TGTGCCAGCTCCCCGAATTTCGACCGAATAATAGTTGGGGCTTTCTTT. Complete variable domain (other parts from reference TRBV18 and TRBJ1-1): NAGVMQNPRHLVRRRGQEARLRCSPMKGHSHVYWYRQLPEEGLKFMVYLQKENIIDESGMPKERFSAEFPKEGPSILRIQQVVRGDSAAYFCASSPNFDRIIVGAFFGQGTRLTVV.

V usage is TRBV4-3 and J usage is TRBJ2-1; 7 bases map to TRBD2. The CDR3 spans 16 residues. Germline CDR1 reads LGHNA; CDR2 reads YSLEER. V lost 1 base to trimming and J lost 7 bases; unmatched junction nucleotides: 10. CDR3 loop: CASSQVSSGGPNEQFF. The CDR3 DNA follows: TGCGCCAGCAGCCAAGTTTCGTCGGGAGGCCCGAATGAGCAGTTCTTC.

This clone was counted a single time. The chain uses TRBV7-2 and TRBJ2-2; TRBD2 matches 9 bases. The CDR3 totals 17 residues. CDR1 and CDR2 (germline): SGHTA, FQGNSA. V gave up 5 bases and J gave up 5 bases; unmatched junction bases: 12. The CDR3 loop is CASSRGGGSGRTGELFF. The CDR3 DNA reads as TGTGCCAGCAGCCGCGGGGGTGGTAGCGGGAGAACCGGGGAGCTGTTTTTT.

Here the CDR3 reads CASSQADRNTEAFF. The CDR3 bases are TGTGCCAGCAGCCAAGCGGACAGGAACACTGAAGCTTTCTTT. V gene TRBV3-1 (or the pseudogene TRBV3-2) combines with J gene TRBJ1-1; tentative D call: TRBD1 (6 bases). V dropped 1 base and J dropped 1 base, with 7 bases sitting between them. Germline V gives CDR1 LGHDT, CDR2 YNNKEL (reference sequence). The CDR3 runs to 14 residues.

The chain has TRBV19 and TRBJ2-6; 8 positions match TRBD1. The CDR3 has 20 residues. Germline CDR1 reads LNHDA; CDR2 reads SQIVND (reference sequence). The ends lost 6 bases at V and 5 bases at J; junction bases unmatched: 21. The CDR3 spells CASRPILGQGGLGRANVLTF. CDR3 DNA: TGTGCCAGTAGACCTATCCTCGGACAGGGTGGGCTAGGTAGGGCCAACGTCCTGACTTTC.

This sequence joins TRBV28 and TRBJ2-7, with D possibly TRBD1 on 6 matching bases. Looked up from germline, CDR1 is MDHEN and CDR2 is SYDVKM. The CDR3 runs 16 residues. The germline V and J ends were trimmed by 5 bases and 1 base, with 18 bases remaining between them. In DNA form, the CDR3 reads TGTGCCAGCAGTACCCGAGCAGGGGACATTTCCTACGAGCAGTACTTC. Protein sequence: CASSTRAGDISYEQYF.

The sample holds one count of this clone. The chain employs TRBV2 and TRBJ2-2; D remains unclear. The CDR3 has 11 residues. CDR1 is SNHLY, CDR2 FYNNEI, per germline. Trimming stripped 8 bases from V and 3 bases from J, with 4 bases between. CDR3 loop: CASRYTGELFF. In DNA form, the CDR3 reads TGTGCCAGCCGCTACACCGGGGAGCTGTTTTTT.

This chain joins TRBV19 and TRBJ1-2, with 7 nucleotides matching TRBD1. The CDR3 is 16 amino acids. With V trimmed by 10 bases and J by 1 base, 15 bases remained unmatched. Germline lookup yields CDR1 LNHDA and CDR2 SQIVND (reference sequence). The CDR3 spells CATTTGVRTFNYGYTF. DNA for the CDR3: TGTGCCACCACCACAGGGGTCCGAACCTTTAACTATGGCTACACCTTC.

The chain combines TRBV5-8 with TRBJ1-1; D gene ambiguous. This CDR3 contains 13 residues. Germline loops: CDR1 SGHTS, CDR2 YDEGEE. With 2 bases removed from V and 3 bases from J, the gap between germline ends came to 8 bases. CDR3 sequence (DNA): TGTGCCAGCAGCTTTGGGATGGACACTGAAGCTTTCTTT. It codes for CASSFGMDTEAFF.

CDR3 DNA: TGTGCCAGCTCTACCACGGGGTACACTGAAGCTTTCTTT. Amino acid sequence: CASSTTGYTEAFF. This rearrangement joins TRBV18 to TRBJ1-1; D gene ambiguous. There are 13 residues in the CDR3. Per germline, CDR1 KGHSH and CDR2 LQKENI. V lost 6 bases to trimming and J lost 3 bases, with 11 bases between them.

The V gene is TRBV30, the J gene TRBJ2-1; the match to TRBD2 covers 13 bases. Trimming at V came to 2 bases and at J to 9 bases, leaving 7 bases not matched to a gene. Germline CDR1 reads GTSNPN; CDR2 reads SVGIG (reference sequence). The CDR3 covers 15 residues. Here the CDR3 DNA reads TGTGCCTGGAGTCTGGGACTAGCGGGACTGAGTGAGCAGTTCTTC. This encodes CAWSLGLAGLSEQFF.

The rearrangement links TRBV2 to TRBJ1-2, with D perhaps TRBD1 (5 bases). Germline assignment: CDR1 SNHLY and CDR2 FYNNEI. V was trimmed by 7 bases and J by 3 bases, leaving 15 bases between them. This CDR3 is 14 amino acids long. As DNA, the CDR3 is TGTGCCAGCACGACACGGGGGAATGACTATGGCTACACCTTC. The encoded protein is CASTTRGNDYGYTF.

The CDR3 coding sequence is TGTGCCAGCAGCTTATATGCAGGGGCAACTAATGAAAAACTGTTTTTT. Translating it yields CASSLYAGATNEKLFF. This chain links TRBV7-6 with TRBJ1-4; D possibly corresponds to TRBD1 (6 bases). Germline CDR1 SGHVS, CDR2 FNYEAQ. V was pared by 2 bases and J by 0 bases, with 10 bases between. The CDR3 length is 16 residues.

V and J are TRBV5-6 and TRBJ2-7, with no clear D. This CDR3 has 19 amino acids. Germline V lookup: CDR1 SGHDT, CDR2 YYEEEE. Trimming stripped 2 bases from V and 2 bases from J, with 26 bases between. Here the CDR3 reads CASSLLSRRTSDGTYEQYF. The CDR3 coding sequence is TGTGCCAGCAGCTTACTCTCGCGAAGGACCTCGGACGGAACCTACGAGCAGTACTTC.

The rearrangement uses TRBV5-1 and TRBJ1-4, with D maybe TRBD1 (5 bases). Germline V gene lookup returns CDR1 SGHRS and CDR2 YFSETQ. With 0 bases removed from V and 6 bases from J, the gap between germline ends came to 9 bases. The CDR3 covers 14 residues. This CDR3 reads CASSLGQGYEKLFF. As DNA, the CDR3 is TGCGCCAGCAGCTTGGGGCAGGGATATGAAAAACTGTTTTTT.

This clone has only a few counts. The chain is built from TRBV27 and TRBJ2-7, with D uncertain. Germline lookup yields CDR1 MNHEY and CDR2 SMNVEV (reference sequence). Trimming cost V 8 bases and J 0 bases, with 14 bases left between them. The CDR3 is 14 amino acids. CDR3: CASRRAMSSYEQYF. In DNA, the CDR3 is TGTGCCAGCCGACGAGCCATGAGCTCCTACGAGCAGTACTTC.

The chain has TRBV28 and TRBJ1-2, with D maybe TRBD1 (6 bases). The CDR3 has 15 residues. Trimming removed 6 bases from V and 0 bases from J, with 14 bases in between. CDR1 and CDR2 from the germline V gene are MDHEN and SYDVKM. In DNA form, the CDR3 reads TGTGCCAGCAGCTCAGGACAGAAAGCTAACTATGGCTACACCTTC. Residues: CASSSGQKANYGYTF.

The rearrangement joins TRBV9 to TRBJ1-1, with D uncertain. The V end was cut by 4 bases, the J end by 1 base, with 11 bases between. The germline V gene has CDR1 SGDLS and CDR2 YYNGEE. The CDR3 has 14 amino acids. CDR3 DNA sequence: TGTGCCAGCAGCTCACAGACGGGGAACACTGAAGCTTTCTTT. It codes for CASSSQTGNTEAFF.

The chain is built from TRBV24-1 and TRBJ2-3; TRBD2 matches 8 bases. Germline values: CDR1 KGHDR, CDR2 SFDVKD. This CDR3 contains 17 residues. The V and J ends lost 4 bases and 4 bases, in that order; junction bases with no gene match: 12. Here the CDR3 reads CATSDPSGSGMADTQYF. For the CDR3, the DNA is TGTGCCACCAGTGACCCGTCTGGTAGCGGGATGGCAGATACGCAGTATTTT.

This clone came up a few times. CDR3 loop: CASSYGGQGYQPQHF. The CDR3 DNA reads as TGTGCCAGCAGTTATGGGGGGCAGGGATATCAGCCCCAGCATTTT. The V call is TRBV6-2 or TRBV6-3, the J call TRBJ1-5, with D tentatively TRBD1 (6 bases). In germline, CDR1 is MNHEY, CDR2 SVGEGT. The germline V and J ends were trimmed by 3 bases and 5 bases, with 14 bases remaining between them. The CDR3 runs 15 residues.

The V gene is TRBV11-2, the J gene TRBJ2-7; D ambiguous. Germline CDR1 SGHAT, CDR2 FQNNGV. This CDR3 is 16 amino acids long. V lost 3 bases and J 2 bases, leaving 17 bases between the germline ends. The CDR3 sequence: CASSFFSFTITYEQYF. The CDR3 nucleotides read TGTGCCAGCAGCTTTTTCTCTTTCACCATAACCTACGAGCAGTACTTC. Full variable domain (rest looked up from reference TRBV11-2 and TRBJ2-7): EAGVAQSPRYKIIEKRQSVAFWCNPISGHATLYWYQQILGQGPKLLIQFQNNGVVDDSQLPKDRFSAERLKGVDSTLKIQPAKLEDSAVYLCASSFFSFTITYEQYFGPGTRLTVT.

The rearrangement joins TRBV14 to TRBJ2-3; a weak D match, TRBD2 (6 bases). Germline CDR1 is SGHDN and CDR2 is FVKESK. This CDR3 has 15 amino acids. V was shortened by 4 bases and J by 1 base, with 12 bases between the two germline ends. CDR3 amino acids: CASSLQPGGTDTQYF. The CDR3 bases are TGTGCCAGCAGCCTACAACCGGGGGGCACAGATACGCAGTATTTT.

This chain joins TRBV19 and TRBJ1-5, with D unclear. This CDR3 is 13 amino acids long. Trimming took 2 bases from V and 5 from J, leaving 7 bases between them. CDR1 is LNHDA and CDR2 is SQIVND in the germline V gene (reference sequence). The DNA of the CDR3 is TGTGCCAGTAGTATACGGGAGTATCAGCCCCAGCATTTT. Amino acids: CASSIREYQPQHF.

V and J are TRBV5-6 and TRBJ1-6, with D hard to call. Germline CDR1 reads SGHDT; CDR2 reads YYEEEE. CDR3 length equals 13 residues. V gave up 4 bases and J gave up 7 bases, with 9 bases separating them. The CDR3 coding sequence is TGTGCCAGCAGCCTGATGGGGAATTCACCCCTCCACTTT. Residues: CASSLMGNSPLHF.

The rearrangement links TRBV30 to TRBJ2-3; D ambiguous. Trimming took 3 bases from V and 3 from J, leaving 4 bases between them. The CDR3 extends over 11 amino acids. The germline gives CDR1 GTSNPN, CDR2 SVGIG (reference sequence). CDR3 nucleotides: TGTGCCTGGAGCGTGACAGATACGCAGTATTTT. Translated: CAWSVTDTQYF.

The chain has TRBV3-1 (or the pseudogene TRBV3-2) and TRBJ2-1; 8 positions agree with TRBD1. This CDR3 is built from 13 residues. In germline, CDR1 is LGHDT, CDR2 YNNKEL (reference sequence). V gave up 4 bases and J gave up 12 bases; unmatched junction bases: 8. Here the CDR3 DNA reads TGTGCCAGCAGCCTCGGGGCCGGGACAGGGCAGTTCTTC. Translation: CASSLGAGTGQFF.

This clone was seen just once. The rearrangement uses TRBV21-1 and TRBJ1-4. TRBV21-1 is given as a pseudogene. The CDR3 covers 17 residues. The CDR3 sequence is CASSKGRGGRGNEKLFF. For the CDR3, the DNA is TGTGCCAGCAGTAAGGGCAGGGGGGGTCGTGGGAATGAAAAACTGTTTTTT.

The rearrangement uses TRBV4-3 and TRBJ2-7; no clear D. The germline V gene has CDR1 LGHNA and CDR2 YSLEER. Trimming left V 1 base short and J 6 bases short, with 10 bases between. This CDR3 contains 13 residues. Here the CDR3 reads CASSQVIWGEQYF. The CDR3 nucleotides are TGCGCCAGCAGCCAAGTCATATGGGGCGAGCAGTACTTC.